The clone carrying this T cell receptor beta chain is a singleton in its sample. This entry belongs to a study of blood T cell repertoires in COVID-19. In the study overall: Sites in the United States, Italy and Spain provided acute and convalescent COVID-19 samples.

Trimming took 1 base from V and 10 from J, leaving 16 bases between them. The CDR3 runs 14 residues. Germline lookup yields CDR1 MNHEY and CDR2 SMNVEV (reference sequence). In the study's own analysis: How many nucleated cells were present was estimated from reference gene primer amplification. The protocol was immunoSEQ multiplex PCR, while the TCRdb copy is restricted to in-frame clones and leaves out a portion. The DNA gave D and trimming, while V, J and clone size come from that table. Here the sample spans hundreds of thousands of clones, just over 85% being singletons. The clonotype was recovered from a woman aged 25-40 years with active or convalescent COVID-19. V gene TRBV27 combines with J gene TRBJ1-1, with D possibly matching TRBD1 (6 bases). The sequencing input was peripheral blood. The DNA for the CDR3 is TGTGCCAGCAGTTTATGGTCAGGGGATCGGGCAGCTTTCTTT. The encoded protein is CASSLWSGDRAAFF.